The 27 T cell receptor beta chains given below trace back to one sample, sequenced in a study of early T cells in non-severe SARS-CoV-2 infection (dated by TCRdb to the early 2020s). The library was prepared using 5' RACE. TCRdb names NextSeq 500 as the instrument used. TCRdb redid the processing of the public reads, applying fastp at Q25 and MiXCR, and retained in-frame beta chains. Each entry is one CDR3 protein sequence, shown with its most common DNA and genes. The sample table lists roughly 60,000 distinct CDR3 sequences, roughly 5.3% of them with a count of one. The ten largest clones take up under 8% of the sample. Sample: whole blood. All receptors come from an adult who was a healthcare worker with PCR-confirmed SARS-CoV-2 infection or an uninfected control (not recorded which).

This clonotype was counted a few times. This sequence joins TRBV5-4 and TRBJ1-1, with a possible D match to TRBD1 (5 bases). CDR1 is SGHNT and CDR2 is YYREEE in the germline V gene (reference sequence). This CDR3 is 12 amino acids long. V was trimmed by 3 bases and J by 5 bases, leaving 8 bases between them. The CDR3 coding sequence is TGTGCCAGCAGCTGGGGGGGGACTGAAGCTTTCTTT. Translating it yields CASSWGGTEAFF.

This clonotype was observed at least ten times. CDR3 coding DNA: TGTGCCAGTAGTATAAAGGGGGCACCGGGGCCCCAGCATTTT. Its protein is CASSIKGAPGPQHF. This chain connects TRBV19 to TRBJ1-5; TRBD1 agrees at 7 bases. The germline V gene has CDR1 LNHDA and CDR2 SQIVND (reference sequence). There are 14 residues in the CDR3. V lost 2 bases to trimming and J lost 9 bases; unmatched junction nucleotides: 7.

By share, this clonotype counts as medium-sized. One junction end does not reproduce the germline sequence, and a read error may be involved. The rearrangement links TRBV5-1 to TRBJ2-5; no clear D gene. CDR1 is SGHRS, CDR2 YFSETQ, per germline. The CDR3 is 11 amino acids. The CDR3 DNA sequence: TGTGCCAGCAGCTTAGAGGAGACCCAGTACTTC. Its protein product is CASSLEETQYF.

J is TRBJ2-3 and V is TRBV5-1; the D gene is possibly TRBD2 (5 bases). The V and J ends lost 4 bases and 2 bases respectively, with 14 bases between them. Germline CDR1 is SGHRS and CDR2 is YFSETQ. The CDR3 is 15 amino acids. In DNA form, the CDR3 reads TGCGCCAGCAGCACCCGGACTTGGAACACAGATACGCAGTATTTT. This translates into CASSTRTWNTDTQYF. The variable domain in full, with the rest retrieved from reference TRBV5-1 and TRBJ2-3, is KAGVTQTPRYLIKTRGQQVTLSCSPISGHRSVSWYQQTPGQGLQFLFEYFSETQRNKGNFPGRFSGRQFSNSRSEMNVSTLELGDSALYLCASSTRTWNTDTQYFGPGTRLTVL.

In this sample, this clonotype turned up many times. The gene calls are TRBV20-1 and TRBJ2-3, with 11 bases aligning to TRBD1. J was trimmed by 4 bases and V by 5 bases; bases with no gene match: 8. This CDR3 is built from 15 residues. Germline CDR1 reads DFQATT; CDR2 reads SNEGSKA (reference sequence). The CDR3 DNA follows: TGCAGTGCTCCTAGGACAGGGGGCCAAGCAGATACGCAGTATTTT. Its translation: CSAPRTGGQADTQYF.

V gene TRBV4-1 combines with J gene TRBJ2-5; D not certain. This CDR3 region has 14 residues. Trimming removed 4 bases at V and 4 bases at J, with 13 bases between. The V gene's germline CDR1 is MGHRA and CDR2 YSYEKL. In DNA form, the CDR3 reads TGCGCCAGCAGCCCCTTAGGGCTAGGAGAGACCCAGTACTTC. Translated, it gives CASSPLGLGETQYF.

This clonotype was picked up many times. CDR3: CASSFPNVKDEQYF. In DNA, the CDR3 is TGTGCCAGCAGCTTTCCCAACGTAAAGGACGAGCAGTACTTC. V is TRBV7-3 and J is TRBJ2-7; unclear D gene. CDR1 and CDR2 from the germline V gene are SGHTA and FQGTGA. The CDR3 sequence is 14 residues long. Between the trimmed V and J ends, which lost 3 bases and 5 bases, there was a span of 14 bases.

This clonotype was recorded many times. DNA of the CDR3: TGTGCCAGCAGTTTAGGAGGCCCCGGCTCGGCCAACAATGAGCAGTTCTTC. The encoded protein is CASSLGGPGSANNEQFF. The chain combines TRBV12-3 or TRBV12-4 with TRBJ2-1; no clear D. V lost 1 base and J lost 5, with 18 bases in between. The CDR3 sequence is 17 residues long.

The rearrangement uses TRBV9 and TRBJ2-1; 12 bases map to TRBD2. The CDR3 runs 15 residues. Germline lookup yields CDR1 SGDLS and CDR2 YYNGEE. V lost 0 bases and J lost 8; bases outside the gene matches: 3. CDR3 residues: CASSVELAGGDEQFF. The CDR3 DNA reads TGTGCCAGCAGCGTAGAACTAGCGGGGGGAGATGAGCAGTTCTTC.

This clonotype was seen repeatedly, ten times or more. This chain joins TRBV5-5 and TRBJ1-2; D gene ambiguous. V gave up 2 bases and J gave up 6 bases, with 14 bases separating them. The CDR3 length is 14 residues. Germline CDR1 and CDR2: SGHKS and YYEKEE (reference sequence). The CDR3 nucleotides are TGTGCCAGCAGCTTAGTTAACCAAGGCGATGGCTACACCTTC. Its protein product is CASSLVNQGDGYTF.

This clonotype has at least ten counts. The chain carries TRBV6-6 and TRBJ2-5; 12 bases agree with TRBD2. V shed 4 bases, J shed 7 bases, and the junction held 7 bases outside the gene matches. There are 15 residues in the CDR3. The germline gives CDR1 MNHNY, CDR2 SVGAGI (reference sequence). The chain's CDR3 is CASSSLAGGLGTQYF. The CDR3 nucleotides read TGTGCCAGCAGTTCTCTAGCGGGGGGGTTGGGGACCCAGTACTTC.

This clonotype was seen only a few times. The chain joins TRBV30 to TRBJ2-2; D ambiguous. Germline CDR1 reads GTSNPN; CDR2 reads SVGIG (reference sequence). The CDR3 is 12 amino acids. The germline V and J ends were trimmed by 3 bases and 6 bases, with 8 bases remaining between them. Here the CDR3 reads CAWRQGPGELFF. The CDR3 DNA reads as TGTGCCTGGAGACAAGGCCCCGGGGAGCTGTTTTTT. The whole variable domain, filled in from reference TRBV30 and TRBJ2-2, reads SQTIHQWPATLVQPVGSPLSLECTVEGTSNPNLYWYRQAAGRGLQLLFYSVGIGQISSEVPQNLSASRPQDRQFILSSKKLLLSDSGFYLCAWRQGPGELFFGEGSRLTVL.

This clonotype has at least ten counts. The chain carries TRBV5-5 and TRBJ2-7; TRBD1 aligns across 8 bases. The V and J ends lost 6 bases and 2 bases, in that order; junction bases with no gene match: 10. Germline loops: CDR1 SGHKS, CDR2 YYEKEE (reference sequence). The CDR3 consists of 15 residues. Here the CDR3 reads CASTTVPQGAYEQYF. In DNA, the CDR3 is TGTGCCAGCACCACAGTCCCACAGGGGGCCTACGAGCAGTACTTC.

This clonotype was picked up many times. Mismatch with germline at one junction end may stem from a read error. The chain carries TRBV5-1 and TRBJ2-3, with 14 bases that match TRBD2. The CDR3 has 16 residues. Germline assignment: CDR1 SGHRS and CDR2 YFSETQ. CDR3 region: CASTLGLAGAIDTQYF. CDR3 nucleotide sequence: TGCGCCAGCACCTTGGGACTAGCGGGAGCAATAGATACGCAGTATTTT.

The chain is built from TRBV6-2 or TRBV6-3 and TRBJ1-2; D ambiguous. Germline V gene data show CDR1 as MNHEY and CDR2 as SVGEGT. The CDR3 is 13 amino acids. With 6 bases removed from V and 6 bases from J, the gap between germline ends came to 14 bases. CDR3 region: CASRLRQVDGYTF. The CDR3 coding sequence is TGTGCCAGCAGACTACGGCAGGTGGATGGCTACACCTTC.

This clonotype appeared many times. The gene calls are TRBV4-1 and TRBJ2-7, with D perhaps TRBD2 (6 bases). CDR1 and CDR2 (germline): MGHRA, YSYEKL. V lost 1 base to trimming and J lost 0 bases, with 10 bases between them. The CDR3 consists of 15 residues. The CDR3 nucleotides are TGCGCCAGCAGCCAAGTGGCGACTAGCTCCTACGAGCAGTACTTC. This gives the protein CASSQVATSSYEQYF.

This clonotype has more than one count but fewer than ten. The chain couples TRBV7-9 to TRBJ1-4; no firm D call. V lost 1 base and J 8 bases, leaving 14 bases between the germline ends. Germline CDR1 is SEHNR and CDR2 is FQNEAQ (reference sequence). The CDR3 length is 15 residues. The CDR3 coding sequence is TGTGCCAGCAGCTTAGTTATTGGTGGGCGAGAAAAACTGTTTTTT. Translated, it gives CASSLVIGGREKLFF.

The sample holds many counts of this clonotype. The genes are TRBV7-9 and TRBJ2-7; the D gene is possibly TRBD2 (5 bases). V was cut by 5 bases and J by 0 bases, with 14 bases left in between. Germline CDR1 and CDR2: SEHNR and FQNEAQ (reference sequence). This CDR3 spans 15 amino acids. CDR3 nucleotide sequence: TGTGCCAGCAGCCCAAGCGGCCCAGGCTCCTACGAGCAGTACTTC. Translating it yields CASSPSGPGSYEQYF.

This clonotype was recorded many times. The chain recombines TRBV12-3 or TRBV12-4 with TRBJ2-1; the match to TRBD2 covers 10 bases. V lost 5 bases and J lost 5; bases outside the gene matches: 12. The CDR3 spans 17 residues. The CDR3 nucleotides read TGTGCCAGCAGTCTCGGGACTAGCGCCGAGATGGACAATGAGCAGTTCTTC. Its protein product is CASSLGTSAEMDNEQFF.

This clonotype has at least ten counts. The chain employs TRBV12-3 or TRBV12-4 and TRBJ1-2, with D uncertain. The CDR3 sequence is 12 residues long. V shed 2 bases and J shed 7 bases, with 8 bases lying between them. CDR3 sequence reads: CASSLNWVGYTF. The CDR3 region has the DNA TGTGCCAGCAGTTTAAATTGGGTTGGCTACACCTTC.

The CDR3 DNA reads as TGCAGTGCTACCATGAAAGCCCCTAGGGGCCCCGAGCAGTACTTC. Protein sequence: CSATMKAPRGPEQYF. The genes are TRBV20-1 and TRBJ2-7, with D tentatively TRBD1 (5 bases). This CDR3 has 15 residues. V was shortened by 4 bases and J by 6 bases, with 22 bases between the two germline ends. Germline V gives CDR1 DFQATT, CDR2 SNEGSKA (reference sequence).

This clonotype has a count of ten or more. V usage is TRBV10-2 and J usage is TRBJ1-2; a possible D gene is TRBD1 (6 bases). CDR3 length equals 15 residues. Trimming took off 2 bases at V and 4 bases at J, with 14 bases between the two ends. CDR1 is WSHSY, CDR2 SAAADI, per germline. This CDR3 reads CASSERGTSIYGYTF. CDR3 DNA sequence: TGCGCCAGCAGTGAGCGCGGGACATCTATCTATGGCTACACCTTC.

The chain couples TRBV20-1 to TRBJ2-7, with D possibly being TRBD1 or TRBD2 (6 bases each). The V and J ends lost 1 base and 3 bases respectively, with 16 bases between them. There are 15 residues in the CDR3. Germline V CDR1 and CDR2: DFQATT, SNEGSKA (reference sequence). CDR3 in amino acids: CSARARLGGNYEQYF. The CDR3 DNA reads as TGCAGTGCTAGAGCCAGACTAGGGGGAAACTACGAGCAGTACTTC.

This chain joins TRBV6-2 or TRBV6-3 and TRBJ1-5; D is possibly TRBD1 (6 bases). V lost 2 bases, J lost 6 bases, and 14 bases lay in between. This CDR3 has 15 amino acids. Germline CDR1 is MNHEY and CDR2 is SVGEGT. In nucleotides, the CDR3 is TGTGCCAGCAGTTACGGGTTAGGGGGAAGTCAGCCCCAGCATTTT. Translation: CASSYGLGGSQPQHF.

This clonotype was detected many times. This chain links TRBV5-4 with TRBJ2-5, with TRBD2 matching 7 bases. The germline gives CDR1 SGHNT, CDR2 YYREEE (reference sequence). The CDR3 length is 16 residues. Germline trimming cut 4 bases from V and 0 bases from J; bases unmatched to any gene: 9. CDR3 region: CASSIRVGGYQETQYF. CDR3 DNA: TGTGCCAGCAGCATAAGAGTGGGGGGGTACCAAGAGACCCAGTACTTC.

This clonotype was counted ten times or more. CDR3 sequence (DNA): TGTGCCAGCTCACCCCGGACTAGCGGGAGGGCCGGAGATACGCAGTATTTT. This gives the protein CASSPRTSGRAGDTQYF. The rearrangement links TRBV18 to TRBJ2-3; 15 nucleotides align to TRBD2. The CDR3 runs to 17 residues. Germline assignment: CDR1 KGHSH and CDR2 LQKENI. V lost 3 bases, J lost 5 bases, and 6 bases stayed unmatched. Supplemented by reference TRBV18 and TRBJ2-3, the full variable domain reads NAGVMQNPRHLVRRRGQEARLRCSPMKGHSHVYWYRQLPEEGLKFMVYLQKENIIDESGMPKERFSAEFPKEGPSILRIQQVVRGDSAAYFCASSPRTSGRAGDTQYFGPGTRLTVL.

This clonotype has a handful of counts. The gene calls are TRBV5-1 and TRBJ2-7; D gene ambiguous. Germline CDR1 is SGHRS and CDR2 is YFSETQ. The ends were cut back, 4 bases at V and 6 bases at J, with 11 bases in the middle. The CDR3 has 12 amino acids. The CDR3 loop is CASSVDGFEQYF. CDR3 in DNA: TGCGCCAGCAGCGTGGACGGCTTCGAGCAGTACTTC.